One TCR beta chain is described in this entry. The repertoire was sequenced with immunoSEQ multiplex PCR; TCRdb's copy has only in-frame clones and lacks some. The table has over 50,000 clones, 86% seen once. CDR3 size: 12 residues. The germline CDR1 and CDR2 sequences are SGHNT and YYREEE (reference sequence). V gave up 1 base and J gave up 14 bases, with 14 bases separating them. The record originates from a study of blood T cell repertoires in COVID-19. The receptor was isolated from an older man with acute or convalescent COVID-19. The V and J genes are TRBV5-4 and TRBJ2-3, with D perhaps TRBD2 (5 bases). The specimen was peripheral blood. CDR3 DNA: TGTGCCAGCAGCTTGAGTGGAACTAGTGGGTATTTT. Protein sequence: CASSLSGTSGYF.